The 25 T cell receptor beta chains reported below all come from one sample, sequenced in a study of cytomegalovirus exposure and HLA in healthy donors. In the PCR, 60 Vbeta and 13 Jbeta primers were used. Sequencing used immunoSEQ multiplex PCR; TCRdb keeps in-frame clones, though not all of them. The sample consists of fewer than 120,000 clones, 76% of them appearing once. Material for sequencing was PBMCs. All receptors come from a man aged 25-40 years in good health and CMV-seropositive.

This sequence joins TRBV27 and TRBJ2-7, with 7 positions matching TRBD1. CDR1 is MNHEY and CDR2 is SMNVEV in the germline V gene (reference sequence). V lost 6 bases and J lost 6; bases outside the gene matches: 14. This CDR3 spans 15 amino acids. The CDR3 region is CASRPSGQSIREQYF. In DNA, the CDR3 is TGTGCCAGCAGGCCCTCGGGACAGTCAATACGCGAGCAGTACTTC.

The chain uses TRBV7-8 and TRBJ2-1, with 8 bases lining up with TRBD1. Per the germline V gene, CDR1 is SGHVS and CDR2 is FQNEAQ. Trimming removed 3 bases from V and 3 bases from J; junction bases left unmatched: 4. The CDR3 runs to 15 residues. Here the CDR3 DNA reads TGTGCCAGCAGCTTCCTGACAGGGGTCTACAATGAGCAGTTCTTC. It translates to CASSFLTGVYNEQFF.

The gene calls are TRBV7-9 and TRBJ2-6, with 10 bases lining up with TRBD1. After removal of 2 bases from V and 1 base from J, the junction contained 5 bases not matched to a gene. The CDR3 length is 18 residues. Germline V gives CDR1 SEHNR, CDR2 FQNEAQ (reference sequence). CDR3 protein: CASSLRDRGFSGANVLTF. The CDR3 bases are TGTGCCAGCAGCTTAAGGGACAGGGGATTTTCTGGGGCCAACGTCCTGACTTTC.

The chain is built from TRBV19 and TRBJ2-7; 11 nucleotides align to TRBD1. With V trimmed by 5 bases and J by 6 bases, 9 bases remained unmatched. Looked up from germline, CDR1 is LNHDA and CDR2 is SQIVND (reference sequence). The CDR3 sequence is 15 residues long. CDR3 in amino acids: CASSFSGTGGTEQYF. Here the CDR3 DNA reads TGTGCCAGTAGTTTCTCCGGGACAGGGGGAACCGAGCAGTACTTC.

CDR3 sequence reads: CASRSSYNEQFF. The CDR3 DNA follows: TGTGCCAGCAGGAGCTCCTACAATGAGCAGTTCTTC. This sequence joins TRBV5-6 and TRBJ2-1; D remains unclear. The CDR3 sequence is 12 residues long. The V end was cut by 5 bases, the J end by 0 bases, with 3 bases between. CDR1 and CDR2 from the germline V gene are SGHDT and YYEEEE.

This clone occurred a few times. The genes are TRBV6-4 and TRBJ2-3; D unresolved. Trimming left V 2 bases short and J 0 bases short, with 9 bases between. The CDR3 runs to 15 residues. Germline CDR1 MRHNA, CDR2 SNTAGT. The CDR3 spells CASSDTGESTDTQYF. The CDR3 DNA reads TGTGCCAGCAGTGACACCGGTGAGAGCACAGATACGCAGTATTTT.

The chain uses TRBV18 and TRBJ1-2; the match to TRBD1 covers 8 bases. CDR3 size: 12 residues. The trim removed 6 bases at V and 8 bases at J, leaving 5 bases unmatched. Germline assignment: CDR1 KGHSH and CDR2 LQKENI. The CDR3 here is CASSLTGEGYTF. The CDR3, as DNA: TGTGCCAGCTCCCTGACAGGGGAAGGCTACACCTTC.

This clone was counted between two and nine times. J is TRBJ1-5 and V is TRBV28; D is perhaps TRBD1 (5 bases). Germline V gene lookup returns CDR1 MDHEN and CDR2 SYDVKM. Trimming shortened V by 4 bases and J by 7 bases, and 17 bases separated the two germline ends. The CDR3 runs to 15 residues. CDR3 protein: CASSSLGGNTQPQHF. The CDR3 region has the DNA TGTGCCAGCAGTTCCCTCGGGGGTAACACACAGCCCCAGCATTTT.

CDR3 sequence (DNA): TGCGCCAGCAGTCCTGGGACTAGCGGGCCCACAGATACGCAGTATTTT. This gives the protein CASSPGTSGPTDTQYF. The chain uses TRBV10-1 and TRBJ2-3; 12 bases fit TRBD2. Germline values: CDR1 WNHNN, CDR2 SYGVQD (reference sequence). The V gene end was trimmed by 5 bases and the J gene end by 2 bases; junction bases not matched to a gene: 5. The CDR3 length is 16 residues.

This chain uses TRBV28 with TRBJ1-5; 9 bases are a match to TRBD1. V was clipped by 5 bases and J by 7 bases; unmatched bases: 9. Germline CDR1 is MDHEN and CDR2 is SYDVKM. The CDR3 sequence is 15 residues long. This CDR3 is CASSADRGGGQPQHF. CDR3 DNA sequence: TGTGCCAGCAGTGCGGACAGGGGAGGGGGACAGCCCCAGCATTTT.

The J gene is TRBJ2-5, the V gene TRBV4-1; 11 positions agree with TRBD1. V lost 0 bases, J lost 5 bases, and 8 bases stayed unmatched. The CDR3 length is 17 residues. Germline CDR1 is MGHRA and CDR2 is YSYEKL. The chain's CDR3 is CASSQDPGQGVRETQYF. CDR3 nucleotide sequence: TGCGCCAGCAGCCAAGACCCGGGACAGGGGGTTAGGGAGACCCAGTACTTC.

The genes are TRBV27 and TRBJ2-3; D unclear. V lost 5 bases and J 6 bases, leaving 15 bases between the germline ends. From germline, CDR1 is MNHEY and CDR2 SMNVEV (reference sequence). The CDR3 runs to 14 residues. The CDR3 nucleotides are TGTGCCAGCAGTCGCCACCCTGTCGAGGATACGCAGTATTTT. As protein: CASSRHPVEDTQYF.

This rearrangement joins TRBV5-1 to TRBJ2-7; D not resolved. The CDR3 extends over 14 amino acids. In germline, CDR1 is SGHRS, CDR2 YFSETQ. Trimming stripped 0 bases from V and 6 bases from J, with 13 bases between. CDR3 amino acids: CASSLAGPISEQYF. The CDR3 DNA reads TGCGCCAGCAGCTTGGCTGGGCCCATCTCCGAGCAGTACTTC.

The chain employs TRBV2 and TRBJ1-1; a weak D match, TRBD1 (5 bases). The CDR3 covers 14 residues. CDR1 and CDR2 (germline): SNHLY, FYNNEI. Trimming removed 6 bases at V and 3 bases at J, with 14 bases between. For the CDR3, the DNA is TGTGCCAGCAGGGGCCGGGGGGGAGACACTGAAGCTTTCTTT. Translation gives CASRGRGGDTEAFF.

The V gene is TRBV27, the J gene TRBJ2-5; 10 nucleotides line up with TRBD1. CDR1 MNHEY and CDR2 SMNVEV come from the germline V gene (reference sequence). This CDR3 is 15 amino acids long. J was trimmed by 6 bases and V by 4 bases; bases with no gene match: 8. CDR3 nucleotides: TGTGCCAGCAGTTCCTGGGACAGGGGCGAGAAGACCCAGTACTTC. It yields the protein CASSSWDRGEKTQYF.

This clone was seen only once. The rearrangement joins TRBV28 to TRBJ2-3; TRBD2 aligns across 10 bases. Germline lookup yields CDR1 MDHEN and CDR2 SYDVKM. Losses at the gene ends were 4 bases for V and 5 bases for J; bases not matched to a gene: 6. The length of the CDR3 is 15 residues. This CDR3 reads CASSSSGGALDTQYF. CDR3 bases: TGTGCCAGCAGTTCCAGCGGGGGGGCCTTAGATACGCAGTATTTT. Based on the CDR3 plus reference TRBV28 and TRBJ2-3, the full variable domain is DVKVTQSSRYLVKRTGEKVFLECVQDMDHENMFWYRQDPGLGLRLIYFSYDVKMKEKGDIPEGYSVSREKKERFSLILESASTNQTSMYLCASSSSGGALDTQYFGPGTRLTVL.

This clone occurred once. Here the CDR3 omits its conserved ending phenylalanine or tryptophan, so a read error is the likely source. The rearrangement links TRBV28 to TRBJ1-2; 8 bases align to TRBD1. The V gene's germline CDR1 is MDHEN and CDR2 SYDVKM. V was clipped by 6 bases and J by 5 bases; unmatched bases: 23. The CDR3 spans 19 residues. CDR3 sequence: CASSLIPSTGGGPRYGYTS. The CDR3 region has the DNA TGTGCCAGCAGCCTGATTCCCTCTACAGGGGGTGGCCCTCGGTATGGCTACACCTCC.

J is TRBJ2-1 and V is TRBV28; D might be TRBD2 (6 bases). V was trimmed by 5 bases and J by 0 bases, leaving 14 bases between them. This CDR3 is 16 amino acids long. Germline loops: CDR1 MDHEN, CDR2 SYDVKM. In nucleotides, the CDR3 is TGTGCCAGCAGTAGGAGTCGGGGGAGCTCCTACAATGAGCAGTTCTTC. Protein sequence: CASSRSRGSSYNEQFF.

The chain couples TRBV7-8 to TRBJ2-6; the match to TRBD1 covers 9 bases. J lost 0 bases, V lost 5 bases, and 8 bases had no gene match. Germline loops: CDR1 SGHVS, CDR2 FQNEAQ. This CDR3 spans 18 amino acids. The CDR3 here is CASSGRTGVNSGANVLTF. The CDR3 DNA follows: TGTGCCAGCAGCGGCCGGACAGGGGTTAACTCTGGGGCCAACGTCCTGACTTTC.

Worth noting for this clone: An end of the junction differs from the germline gene, which may be a read error. J is TRBJ1-2 and V is TRBV7-8; possibly TRBD1 for D (5 bases). Germline V gene sequence: CDR1 SGHVS, CDR2 FQNEAQ. This CDR3 comprises 13 residues. This chain's CDR3 is CASGLLGGGGYTF. The CDR3, as DNA: TGTGCCAGCGGCTTGCTGGGGGGGGGTGGCTACACCTTC. The full variable domain, completed using reference TRBV7-8 and TRBJ1-2, is GAGVSQSPRYKVAKRGQDVALRCDPISGHVSLFWYQQALGQGPEFLTYFQNEAQLDKSGLPSDRFFAERPEGSVSTLKIQRTQQEDSAVYLCASGLLGGGGYTFGSGTRLTVV.

This chain uses TRBV14 with TRBJ2-2, with TRBD1 identical over 8 bases. Germline CDR1 SGHDN, CDR2 FVKESK. The junction had 5 bases not matched to a gene; V was cut back by 4 bases and J by 4 bases. The CDR3 is 15 residues long. The CDR3 loop reads CASSLGQGGTGELFF. Here the CDR3 DNA reads TGTGCCAGCAGCCTAGGACAGGGAGGCACCGGGGAGCTGTTTTTT.

This chain links TRBV19 with TRBJ1-1; D unclear. V shed 4 bases and J shed 4 bases, with 13 bases lying between them. CDR1 LNHDA and CDR2 SQIVND come from the germline V gene (reference sequence). The CDR3 has 14 residues. The CDR3 coding sequence is TGTGCCAGTAGTAAGGGATTGGCGGGCACTGAAGCTTTCTTT. This encodes CASSKGLAGTEAFF.

This chain's CDR3 is CASSMGLAGGETQYF. In nucleotides, the CDR3 is TGTGCCAGCAGCATGGGACTAGCGGGCGGAGAGACCCAGTACTTC. The chain recombines TRBV5-4 with TRBJ2-5, with 12 bases aligning to TRBD2. The V gene end was trimmed by 4 bases and the J gene end by 4 bases; junction bases not matched to a gene: 5. There are 15 residues in the CDR3. Germline values: CDR1 SGHNT, CDR2 YYREEE (reference sequence).

The chain couples TRBV7-9 to TRBJ1-2; TRBD1 might be the D (5 bases). Germline V lookup: CDR1 SEHNR, CDR2 FQNEAQ (reference sequence). Trimming cost V 7 bases and J 3 bases, with 15 bases left between them. The CDR3 is made up of 14 amino acids. This chain's CDR3 is CASTPPGRDYGYTF. The CDR3 nucleotides are TGTGCCAGCACCCCGCCGGGCAGGGACTATGGCTACACCTTC.

This clone was counted between two and nine times. The chain uses TRBV4-2 and TRBJ1-1; a possible D gene is TRBD1 (5 bases). CDR1 LGHNA and CDR2 YNFKEQ come from the germline V gene. The germline V and J ends were trimmed by 1 base and 6 bases, with 12 bases remaining between them. This CDR3 region has 14 residues. In DNA form, the CDR3 reads TGTGCCAGCAGCCAAGTCGGGGGGGAGGCTGAAGCTTTCTTT. It codes for CASSQVGGEAEAFF.